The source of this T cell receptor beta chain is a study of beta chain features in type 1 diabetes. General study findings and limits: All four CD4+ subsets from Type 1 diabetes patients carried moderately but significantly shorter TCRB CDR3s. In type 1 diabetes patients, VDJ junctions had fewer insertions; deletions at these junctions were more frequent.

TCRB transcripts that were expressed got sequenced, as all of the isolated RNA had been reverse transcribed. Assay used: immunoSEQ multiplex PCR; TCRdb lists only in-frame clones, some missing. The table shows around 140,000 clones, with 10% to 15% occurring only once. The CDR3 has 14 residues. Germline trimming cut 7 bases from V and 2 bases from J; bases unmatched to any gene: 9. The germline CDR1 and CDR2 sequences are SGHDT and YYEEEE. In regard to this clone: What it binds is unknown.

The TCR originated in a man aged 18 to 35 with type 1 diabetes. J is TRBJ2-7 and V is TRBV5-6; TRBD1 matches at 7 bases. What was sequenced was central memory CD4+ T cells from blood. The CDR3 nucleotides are TGTGCCAGCGCTAGACAGGGACCGACCTACGAGCAGTACTTC. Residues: CASARQGPTYEQYF.